This T cell receptor beta chain was captured by sequencing in a study of blood T cell repertoires in COVID-19. Participant age was roughly 18 to 90 years, and participants resided in fewer than 25 US areas. Original handling: Reference gene primer amplification gave estimated nucleated cell counts. Repertoires were generated with immunoSEQ multiplex PCR, while TCRdb's copy carries only in-frame clones and drops some. V, J and clone size are those of that table, while D and trimming were read from the DNA. The table shows over 200,000 clones, with 70% to 90% occurring only once. The CDR3 covers 14 residues. Per germline, CDR1 LNHDA and CDR2 SQIVND (reference sequence). V was pared by 1 base and J by 4 bases, with 7 bases between.

The TCR was taken from a man in his thirties or forties who had recovered from COVID-19. What was sequenced was PBMCs or T cells enriched from blood (not recorded which). V and J are TRBV19 and TRBJ2-2, with D unresolved. CDR3 nucleotide sequence: TGTGCCAGTAGTATAGCTGAACTCACCGGGGAGCTGTTTTTT. This translates into CASSIAELTGELFF.